These 26 T cell receptor beta chains came from one sample sequenced in a study of T cells after yellow fever vaccination (dated by TCRdb to between 2017 and 2020). The receptor library was made with 5' RACE. Sequenced using an Illumina HiSeq 2500. TCRdb reprocessed the public reads (quality trimming at Q25 with fastp, clone calling with MiXCR) and kept in-frame beta chains. When rows share a CDR3 protein, they turn into one entry using the most common DNA and genes. Recorded for this sample are under 550,000 distinct CDR3 sequences; about a fifth of them occurred a single time. About a sixth of the sample lies in the top ten. Taken with the paper, the label for treatment or condition translates to: live attenuated yellow fever vaccine strain. The sequenced sample was PBMCs, obtained around 3 weeks after the first yellow fever vaccination. Source of these receptors: a man younger than 30 who received the YFV17D yellow fever vaccine.

To note about this clonotype: It may be a read error: a sequence one base away is much more abundant. V and J are TRBV7-2 and TRBJ2-3, with D unclear. This CDR3 region has 13 residues. The V gene lost 3 bases and the J gene lost 2 bases, with 6 bases spanning the gap. The germline CDR1 and CDR2 sequences are SGHTA and FQGNSA. CDR3 sequence (DNA): TGTGCCAGCAGCTTTCCAAACACAGATACGCAGTATTTT. As protein: CASSFPNTDTQYF.

The chain links TRBV5-4 to TRBJ2-3; D not resolved. The CDR3 spans 14 residues. Germline lookup yields CDR1 SGHNT and CDR2 YYREEE (reference sequence). Trimming shortened V by 3 bases and J by 8 bases, and 16 bases separated the two germline ends. The CDR3 region is CASSSVGTQSTQYF. The DNA for the CDR3 is TGTGCCAGCAGCTCGGTAGGCACACAGTCTACGCAGTATTTT. The whole variable domain, filled in from reference TRBV5-4 and TRBJ2-3, reads ETGVTQSPTHLIKTRGQQVTLRCSSQSGHNTVSWYQQALGQGPQFIFQYYREEENGRGNFPPRFSGLQFPNYSSELNVNALELDDSALYLCASSSVGTQSTQYFGPGTRLTVL.

This clonotype has only a few counts. This chain links TRBV4-3 with TRBJ2-7; D gene ambiguous. Trimming took 1 base from V and 2 from J, leaving 9 bases between them. Germline lookup yields CDR1 LGHNA and CDR2 YSLEER. The CDR3 loop spans 14 amino acids. The CDR3 loop reads CASSQVDAPYEQYF. The CDR3 DNA follows: TGCGCCAGCAGCCAAGTCGATGCACCCTACGAGCAGTACTTC.

This clonotype was picked up a small number of times. The chain joins TRBV4-2 to TRBJ2-5; 8 bases align to TRBD2. The CDR3 is 15 amino acids. V lost 1 base to trimming and J lost 2 bases; unmatched junction nucleotides: 3. Germline V gene sequence: CDR1 LGHNA, CDR2 YNFKEQ. Written as DNA, the CDR3 is TGTGCCAGCAGCCAAGCGGGGGGGTGGCAAGAGACCCAGTACTTC. Protein: CASSQAGGWQETQYF.

The V and J genes are TRBV5-5 and TRBJ2-7, with unresolved D. Germline V gene lookup returns CDR1 SGHKS and CDR2 YYEKEE (reference sequence). Trimming removed 2 bases from V and 0 bases from J, with 6 bases in between. The CDR3 loop spans 13 amino acids. The CDR3 DNA reads TGTGCCAGCAGCTTTTGGAGCTCCTACGAGCAGTACTTC. It specifies CASSFWSSYEQYF. Variable domain in full (rest from reference TRBV5-5 and TRBJ2-7): DAGVTQSPTHLIKTRGQQVTLRCSPISGHKSVSWYQQVLGQGPQFIFQYYEKEERGRGNFPDRFSARQFPNYSSELNVNALLLGDSALYLCASSFWSSYEQYFGPGTRLTVT.

The chain carries TRBV11-1 and TRBJ2-3; D is possibly TRBD2 (5 bases). Trimming pared 5 bases from V and 8 bases from J, leaving 14 bases between. CDR3 length equals 13 residues. Germline lookup yields CDR1 SGHAT and CDR2 FQDESV (reference sequence). The chain's CDR3 is CASSPDRGSTQYF. The CDR3 DNA reads as TGTGCCAGCAGCCCAGACCGGGGATCTACGCAGTATTTT.

The chain couples TRBV11-1 to TRBJ2-7; TRBD1 matches at 7 bases. The V and J ends lost 6 bases and 3 bases, in that order; junction bases with no gene match: 5. There are 13 residues in the CDR3. Germline assignment: CDR1 SGHAT and CDR2 FQDESV (reference sequence). DNA for the CDR3: TGTGCCAGCAGAAACCACAGGGGCTACGAGCAGTACGTC. It specifies CASRNHRGYEQYV.

The CDR3 is CASSPIWQDTQYF. The CDR3 coding sequence is TGTGCCAGCAGTCCCATTTGGCAAGATACGCAGTATTTT. The rearrangement joins TRBV12-3 or TRBV12-4 to TRBJ2-3; no definite D call. The CDR3 loop spans 13 amino acids. Trimming removed 5 bases at V and 5 bases at J, with 11 bases between.

The chain recombines TRBV7-2 with TRBJ2-7; the match to TRBD1 covers 9 bases. In germline, CDR1 is SGHTA, CDR2 FQGNSA. Trimming at V came to 7 bases and at J to 5 bases, leaving 9 bases not matched to a gene. CDR3 size: 14 residues. Written as DNA, the CDR3 is TGTGCCAGCACGAAGGACAGGGGCTTCCACGAGCAGTACTTC. As protein: CASTKDRGFHEQYF.

This clonotype was counted a few times. V is TRBV6-1 and J is TRBJ1-6, with TRBD1 matching over 7 bases. The CDR3 covers 16 residues. CDR1 and CDR2 (germline): MNHNS, SASEGT. Unmatched junction bases numbered 12, after V lost 6 bases and J lost 7 bases. This chain's CDR3 is CASSKHADRQNSPLHF. The CDR3 bases are TGTGCCAGCAGCAAACACGCGGACAGGCAGAATTCACCCCTCCACTTT.

CDR3 DNA sequence: TGTGCCAGCAGCCCAGGGGGCTTTTTATTGAACACTGAAGCTTTCTTT. Protein product: CASSPGGFLLNTEAFF. The chain uses TRBV7-9 and TRBJ1-1; TRBD1 aligns across 8 bases. The CDR3 sequence is 16 residues long. Germline CDR1 reads SEHNR; CDR2 reads FQNEAQ (reference sequence). Trimming removed 5 bases from V and 0 bases from J; junction bases left unmatched: 8.

This clonotype has just a few counts. Mismatch with germline at one junction end may stem from a read error. The V and J genes are TRBV7-9 and TRBJ1-3; D gene ambiguous. The germline V gene encodes CDR1 SEHNR and CDR2 FQNEAQ (reference sequence). This CDR3 contains 13 residues. The CDR3 sequence is CASSLGSGYTIYF. Written as DNA, the CDR3 is TGTGCCAGCAGCTTAGGGAGTGGATACACCATATATTTT.

CDR3 in DNA: TGCGCCAGCAGCCAAGACTGGCAGGGGGCAAGTTCACCCCTCCACTTT. Its translation is CASSQDWQGASSPLHF. The V call is TRBV4-3, the J call TRBJ1-6; the match to TRBD1 covers 8 bases. The V and J ends lost 0 bases and 9 bases, in that order; junction bases with no gene match: 7. The CDR3 length is 16 residues. Germline V gene data show CDR1 as LGHNA and CDR2 as YSLEER.

This chain links TRBV5-4 with TRBJ2-7; a possible D gene is TRBD1 (7 bases). Germline V gene lookup returns CDR1 SGHNT and CDR2 YYREEE (reference sequence). The CDR3 is made up of 14 amino acids. V lost 1 base and J 5 bases, leaving 13 bases between the germline ends. The CDR3 DNA follows: TGTGCCAGCAGCTTGTGGCAGGGGGGCGACGAGCAGTACTTC. Translation: CASSLWQGGDEQYF. Full variable domain (missing parts from reference TRBV5-4 and TRBJ2-7): ETGVTQSPTHLIKTRGQQVTLRCSSQSGHNTVSWYQQALGQGPQFIFQYYREEENGRGNFPPRFSGLQFPNYSSELNVNALELDDSALYLCASSLWQGGDEQYFGPGTRLTVT.

This clonotype was counted only a few times. The chain carries TRBV5-4 and TRBJ1-2; 8 positions match TRBD1. The CDR3 totals 13 residues. Germline CDR1 is SGHNT and CDR2 is YYREEE (reference sequence). Trimming cost V 0 bases and J 7 bases; bases outside gene matches: 2. The CDR3 nucleotides are TGTGCCAGCAGCTTGGAGACAGGGGTTGGCTACACCTTC. Protein product: CASSLETGVGYTF. Full variable domain (remainder filled in from reference TRBV5-4 and TRBJ1-2): ETGVTQSPTHLIKTRGQQVTLRCSSQSGHNTVSWYQQALGQGPQFIFQYYREEENGRGNFPPRFSGLQFPNYSSELNVNALELDDSALYLCASSLETGVGYTFGSGTRLTVV.

The CDR3 loop reads CASSSYLDSNEKLFF. CDR3 nucleotides: TGTGCCAGCAGCTCCTACTTGGACAGTAATGAAAAACTGTTTTTT. J is TRBJ1-4 and V is TRBV7-2; D possibly corresponds to TRBD1 (6 bases). Trimming left V 4 bases short and J 4 bases short, with 13 bases between. The CDR3 has 15 residues. Germline lookup yields CDR1 SGHTA and CDR2 FQGNSA.

This chain connects TRBV11-1 to TRBJ1-6; D ambiguous. CDR1 and CDR2 from the germline V gene are SGHAT and FQDESV (reference sequence). This CDR3 contains 13 residues. V lost 5 bases and J lost 4, with 6 bases in between. CDR3 DNA: TGTGCCAGCAGCCCTACATATAATTCACCCCTCCACTTT. Protein sequence: CASSPTYNSPLHF.

This chain joins TRBV25-1 and TRBJ2-2; 9 nucleotides line up with TRBD1. With V trimmed by 8 bases and J by 4 bases, 14 bases remained unmatched. Germline values: CDR1 MGHDK, CDR2 SYGVNS. The CDR3 totals 17 residues. The CDR3 DNA reads TGTGCCAGCCGACTTACATTGGACAGGGGAGGCACCGGGGAGCTGTTTTTT. Its protein product is CASRLTLDRGGTGELFF.

This clonotype was counted a single time. The J gene is TRBJ2-1, the V gene TRBV2, with unresolved D. V lost 10 bases and J lost 9, with 16 bases in between. In germline, CDR1 is SNHLY, CDR2 FYNNEI. This CDR3 is built from 12 residues. The CDR3 nucleotides read TGTGCCATCCAAGGATATCTGGGTGAGCAGTTCTTC. Amino acids: CAIQGYLGEQFF.

The genes are TRBV27 and TRBJ1-5, with D uncertain. The CDR3 consists of 15 residues. Deletions cut 0 bases from V and 0 bases from J, with 6 bases between. Germline-derived CDR1 and CDR2 are MNHEY and SMNVEV (reference sequence). CDR3 nucleotides: TGTGCCAGCAGTTTATCCCTGCATAGCAATCAGCCCCAGCATTTT. It codes for CASSLSLHSNQPQHF.

The CDR3 region has the DNA TGCAGTGCTAGGACAGGGGCGGGTGAAAAACTGTTTTTT. It specifies CSARTGAGEKLFF. The chain has TRBV20-1 and TRBJ1-4, with 8 bases lining up with TRBD1. This CDR3 has 13 amino acids. V dropped 3 bases and J dropped 7; count of bases not matched to a gene: 4. Per germline, CDR1 DFQATT and CDR2 SNEGSKA (reference sequence).

V is TRBV12-3 or TRBV12-4 and J is TRBJ2-2, with a tentative D call TRBD1 (5 bases). The CDR3 contains 14 residues. The ends were cut back, 6 bases at V and 7 bases at J, with 15 bases in the middle. CDR3 in amino acids: CASSPGQGGGELFF. DNA of the CDR3: TGTGCCAGCAGCCCCGGGCAGGGTGGCGGGGAGCTGTTTTTT.

The chain joins TRBV4-2 to TRBJ2-1; no definite D call. Trimming shortened V by 5 bases and J by 9 bases, and 11 bases separated the two germline ends. The CDR3 is 12 amino acids. Per the germline V gene, CDR1 is LGHNA and CDR2 is YNFKEQ. CDR3 bases: TGTGCCAGCAGCTCTAGGGCAGTTGAGCAGTTCTTC. Its translation: CASSSRAVEQFF.

Only a few counts were recorded for this clonotype. This chain uses TRBV20-1 with TRBJ1-1, with 7 bases identical to TRBD1. V shed 3 bases, J shed 10 bases, and the junction held 14 bases outside the gene matches. Germline V gene sequence: CDR1 DFQATT, CDR2 SNEGSKA (reference sequence). The CDR3 sequence is 14 residues long. CDR3 in amino acids: CSARRDSLGDSAFF. In DNA, the CDR3 is TGCAGTGCTAGGAGGGACAGCTTAGGGGATTCAGCTTTCTTT.

The J gene is TRBJ2-3, the V gene TRBV7-2, with D possibly matching TRBD2 (6 bases). The CDR3 covers 14 residues. V lost 7 bases, J lost 5 bases, and 16 bases lay in between. The V gene's germline CDR1 is SGHTA and CDR2 FQGNSA. CDR3: CASTTGTGGDTQYF. The CDR3 DNA is TGTGCCAGCACGACCGGTACCGGGGGAGATACGCAGTATTTT.

The V gene is TRBV29-1, the J gene TRBJ2-3; no reliable D call. V lost 4 bases and J lost 0, with 11 bases in between. This CDR3 has 14 amino acids. Per the germline V gene, CDR1 is SQVTM and CDR2 is ANQGSEA. CDR3 coding DNA: TGCAGCGTTGCCCCCGGGTCTAGCACAGATACGCAGTATTTT. Its translation: CSVAPGSSTDTQYF.